This T cell receptor beta chain emerged from a study of blood T cells in healthy people across ages (dated by TCRdb to the mid-2010s). Notes on the research overall: In model experiments, template switching captured about one uniquely barcoded TCR beta cDNA molecule for every two T cells. To track age-related changes in TCR beta repertoire diversity, the study relied on deep sequencing normalized with unique cDNA molecular identifiers. The donors were divided into four age groups: young (average approximately 17 years), middle-aged (about 41), aged (about 62) and long-lived (roughly 86). Using the same blood draw, the study looked at two additional independent replicas of 1 million unique cDNA reads for two donors, one aged 18 to 29 and the other aged 80 or older.

Points the paper makes about the study in general: Since profiling was done on bulk unsorted PBMCs, naive and antigen-experienced compartments could not be conclusively compared. Compared with the aged group, the long-lived group had more naive CD4+ T cells, fewer expanded clones and increased TCR diversity, suggesting age selection. A strong correlation was found between observed TCR beta diversity and the percentage of naive T cells measured by flow cytometry. Donor CMV infection status was unknown, potentially confounding age-related changes in expanded clonotypes. Total diversity estimates from one million sequenced T cells were considered lower bounds and underestimates. Observed TCR beta diversity per million T cells fell roughly linearly with age, and a significant reduction was already apparent by age roughly 40.

At least ten counts were recorded for this clonotype. Its antigen has not been determined. No base quality information exists; no much larger clone differs at one position. The CDR3 runs 15 residues from the cysteine to the phenylalanine. The entry retains the CDR3 DNA only, 45 bases that are in frame from base 1. CDR1 and CDR2 were assigned from the germline V gene (reference sequence) as SGHAT and FQDESV. Trimming removed 4 bases from V and 0 bases from J, leaving 13 bases between the germline ends. Library method: 5' RACE. Sequencing took place on an Illumina HiSeq 2500. A second about 7 to 11 cycle PCR used a sample-barcoded 5' primer and a J-beta primer mix. A unique molecular identifier was introduced onto each TCR beta cDNA molecule by a template-switch 5' adaptor carrying 12 random nucleotides. At least 2.5 million CDR3-containing paired-end reads were obtained from each sample. First-strand cDNA synthesis was performed from all RNA using the Mint cDNA synthesis kit, with priming by a TRBC-specific oligonucleotide. All cDNA was treated with uracil-DNA glycosylase and then went through a first 18-cycle PCR with the universal primers M1SS and BC2_uni_R. The original pipeline was this. Each sample was normalized by randomly selecting 1 million high-quality reads, each carrying a distinct molecular identifier. Reads with shared molecular identifiers were discarded instead of being binned into consensus sequences. CDR3 identification, clonotype clustering and error correction used MiTCR with a Q25 quality threshold and the strictest error-elimination algorithm. A nonparametric unseen species model with Euler transformation was used to estimate a lower bound on total TCR beta diversity. Using fastp at Q25 and MiXCR, TCRdb reprocessed the public reads and kept productive beta chains. CDR3 protein sequences are deduplicated, and each keeps its most common genes and DNA. These V and J calls originate from TCRdb's pipeline instead of the authors' own analysis. The sample yields approximately 960,000 distinct CDR3 sequences; roughly 29% were counted once. About a tenth of the sample lies in the top ten.

The 35 to 40 donors, aged about 6 to 100 years, were systemically healthy Caucasian individuals from Russia. Around 10 milliliters of peripheral blood were collected from each donor into EDTA-treated Vacutainer tubes. Ficoll-Paque density-gradient centrifugation was used to isolate PBMCs, with at least 6.5 million obtained per sample. Trizol reagent was used to extract total RNA from the PBMCs, yielding at least 5 micrograms per sample. Naive CD45RAhigh/CD27high T cell percentages were measured by flow cytometry on a PBMC aliquot from every donor. This sample also appeared in a second study, on T cells of mothers and their children. The second study also describes: Nine systemically healthy Caucasian individuals served as donors, namely three mothers together with their six children. cDNA synthesis used all of the extracted RNA, with about 1.5 ug of RNA in each 15 ul reaction. In the second PCR, the M1S primer introduced both the sample barcodes and 2-4 random nucleotides. More than 9 million TCR beta CDR3 reads were obtained from each mother, and some 3.2 million reads were obtained from each child. TCR recombination output is similarly shaped by thymic selection in related and unrelated pairs, with a minor effect exerted by inherited differences. Related mother-child pairs always showed normalized repertoire overlap that was slightly higher than in unrelated mother-child pairs, though the difference was never significant. Persistent microchimeric T cell clones were not detected, at a sensitivity of about 90 clones per million clonotypes. In the study, deep NGS was used to compare the TCR beta repertoires of mothers and children, and features distinguishing related mother-child pairs from unrelated individuals were sought. The mean age was about 40 +/- 4 years for the mothers and about 10 +/- 4 years for the children. After adapter ligation with NEBNext reagents, the libraries were sequenced on Illumina HiSeq 2000 with 100+100 nt paired-end reads. To prevent cross-contamination, the mother and child libraries were prepared one month apart and sequenced in separate runs. Each donor had between 500,000 and 2,000,000 distinct TCR beta clonotypes identified. Naive TCR beta clonotypes were estimated from low-frequency clonotypes matched to each donor's FACS-determined naive share, without sorting.

The material sequenced was blood. The chain couples TRBV11-1 to TRBJ2-7; the D gene could be either TRBD1 or TRBD2, each agreeing at 5 bases. This receptor was identified in a woman aged 40 to 50 in good health. In nucleotide form, the sequence is TGTGCCAGCAGCTCCCGGGACGGCAGCTCCTACGAGCAGTACTTC. This codes for CASSSRDGSSYEQYF. The full variable domain, with segments outside the CDR3 supplied by the reference TRBV11-1 and TRBJ2-7 proteins, appears as EAEVAQSPRYKITEKSQAVAFWCDPISGHATLYWYRQILGQGPELLVQFQDESVVDDSQLPKDRFSAERLKGVDSTLKIQPAELGDSAMYLCASSSRDGSSYEQYFGPGTRLTVT.